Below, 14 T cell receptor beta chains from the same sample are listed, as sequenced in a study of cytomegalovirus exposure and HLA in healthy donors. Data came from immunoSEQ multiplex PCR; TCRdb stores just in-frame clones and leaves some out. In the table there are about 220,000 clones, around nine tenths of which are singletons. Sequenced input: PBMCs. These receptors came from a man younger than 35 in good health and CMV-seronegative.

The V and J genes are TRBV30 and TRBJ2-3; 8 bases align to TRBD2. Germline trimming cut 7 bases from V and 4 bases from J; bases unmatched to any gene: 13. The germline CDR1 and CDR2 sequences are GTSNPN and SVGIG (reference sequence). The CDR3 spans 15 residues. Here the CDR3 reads CASTHSSGGPDTQYF. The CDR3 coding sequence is TGTGCCTCGACCCATTCCAGCGGGGGTCCAGATACGCAGTATTTT.

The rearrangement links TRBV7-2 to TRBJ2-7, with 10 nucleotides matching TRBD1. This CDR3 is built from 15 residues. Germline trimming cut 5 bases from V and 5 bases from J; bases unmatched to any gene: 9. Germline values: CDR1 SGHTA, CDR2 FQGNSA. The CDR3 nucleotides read TGTGCCAGCAGCCTACGGACAGGGGGTAACCACGAGCAGTACTTC. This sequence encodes CASSLRTGGNHEQYF. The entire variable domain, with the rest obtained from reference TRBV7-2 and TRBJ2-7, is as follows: GAGVSQSPSNKVTEKGKDVELRCDPISGHTALYWYRQSLGQGLEFLIYFQGNSAPDKSGLPSDRFSAERTGGSVSTLTIQRTQQEDSAVYLCASSLRTGGNHEQYFGPGTRLTVT.

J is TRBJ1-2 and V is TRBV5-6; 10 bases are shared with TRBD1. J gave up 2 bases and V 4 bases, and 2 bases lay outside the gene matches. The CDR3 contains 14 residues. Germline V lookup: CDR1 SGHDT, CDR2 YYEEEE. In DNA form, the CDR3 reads TGTGCCAGCAGCGGGGACAGGGGAAACTATGGCTACACCTTC. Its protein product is CASSGDRGNYGYTF.

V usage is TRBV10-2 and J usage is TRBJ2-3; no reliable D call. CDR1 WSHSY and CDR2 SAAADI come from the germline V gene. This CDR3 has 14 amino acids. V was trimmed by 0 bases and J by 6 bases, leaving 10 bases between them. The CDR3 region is CASSESTLGDTQYF. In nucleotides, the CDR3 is TGCGCCAGCAGTGAGTCGACTCTGGGTGATACGCAGTATTTT.

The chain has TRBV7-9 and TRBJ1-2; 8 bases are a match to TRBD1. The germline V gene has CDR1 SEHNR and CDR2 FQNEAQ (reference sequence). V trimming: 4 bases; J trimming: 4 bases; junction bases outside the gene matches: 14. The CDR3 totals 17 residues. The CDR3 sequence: CASSSLAQGGDFYGYTF. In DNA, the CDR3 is TGTGCCAGCAGCTCACTGGCACAGGGGGGGGACTTCTATGGCTACACCTTC.

CDR3 coding DNA: TGCGCCAGCAGTGAGTTACAGGGCGTCGGTGAAAAACTGTTTTTT. This gives the protein CASSELQGVGEKLFF. The chain carries TRBV10-1 and TRBJ1-4; D possibly corresponds to TRBD1 (6 bases). Deletions cut 1 base from V and 7 bases from J, with 13 bases between. This CDR3 is 15 amino acids long. Germline V gene sequence: CDR1 WNHNN, CDR2 SYGVQD (reference sequence).

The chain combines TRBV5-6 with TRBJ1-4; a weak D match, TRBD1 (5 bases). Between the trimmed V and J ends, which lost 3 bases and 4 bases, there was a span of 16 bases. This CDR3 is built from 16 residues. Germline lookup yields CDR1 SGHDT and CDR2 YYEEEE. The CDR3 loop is CASSSGFGTHNEKLFF. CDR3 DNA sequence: TGTGCCAGCAGCTCAGGGTTCGGGACTCATAATGAAAAACTGTTTTTT. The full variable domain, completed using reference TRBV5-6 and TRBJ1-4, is DAGVTQSPTHLIKTRGQQVTLRCSPKSGHDTVSWYQQALGQGPQFIFQYYEEEERQRGNFPDRFSGHQFPNYSSELNVNALLLGDSALYLCASSSGFGTHNEKLFFGSGTQLSVL.

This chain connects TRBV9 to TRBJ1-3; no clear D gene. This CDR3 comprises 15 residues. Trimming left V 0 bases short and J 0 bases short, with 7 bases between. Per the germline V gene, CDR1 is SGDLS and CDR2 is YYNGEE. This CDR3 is CASSVALSSGNTIYF. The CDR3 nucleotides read TGTGCCAGCAGCGTAGCCCTGAGCTCTGGAAACACCATATATTTT.

The chain's CDR3 is CASSSASGISYEQYF. The CDR3 bases are TGTGCCAGCAGTTCCGCTAGCGGGATCTCCTACGAGCAGTACTTC. The J gene is TRBJ2-7, the V gene TRBV28; 9 nucleotides line up with TRBD2. The J segment lost 0 bases and the V segment lost 4 bases, leaving 4 bases of the junction unmatched. The germline gives CDR1 MDHEN, CDR2 SYDVKM. CDR3 length: 15 amino acids.

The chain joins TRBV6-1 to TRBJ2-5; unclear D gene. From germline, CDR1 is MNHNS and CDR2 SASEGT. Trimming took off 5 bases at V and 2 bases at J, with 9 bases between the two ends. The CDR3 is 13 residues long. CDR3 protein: CASSYRVQETQYF. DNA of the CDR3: TGTGCCAGCAGTTATCGTGTGCAAGAGACCCAGTACTTC.

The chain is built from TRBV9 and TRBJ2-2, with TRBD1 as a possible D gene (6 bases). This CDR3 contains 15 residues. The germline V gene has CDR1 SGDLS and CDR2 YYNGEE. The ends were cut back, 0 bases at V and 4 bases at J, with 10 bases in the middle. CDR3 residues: CASSVDRAITGELFF. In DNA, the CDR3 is TGTGCCAGCAGCGTAGACAGGGCAATCACCGGGGAGCTGTTTTTT. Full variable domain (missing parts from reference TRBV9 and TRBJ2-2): DSGVTQTPKHLITATGQRVTLRCSPRSGDLSVYWYQQSLDQGLQFLIQYYNGEERAKGNILERFSAQQFPDLHSELNLSSLELGDSALYFCASSVDRAITGELFFGEGSRLTVL.

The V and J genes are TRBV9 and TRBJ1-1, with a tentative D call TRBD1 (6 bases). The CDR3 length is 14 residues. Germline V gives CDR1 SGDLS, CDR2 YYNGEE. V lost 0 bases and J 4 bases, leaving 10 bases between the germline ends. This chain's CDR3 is CASSVGGQSTEAFF. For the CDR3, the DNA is TGTGCCAGCAGCGTAGGGGGGCAGAGCACTGAAGCTTTCTTT.

The CDR3 nucleotides read TGTGCCAGCAGGAAGGGACTAGCGGAGATCTCCTACGAGCAGTACTTC. It yields the protein CASRKGLAEISYEQYF. V is TRBV7-8 and J is TRBJ2-7; TRBD2 matches at 11 bases. The CDR3 has 16 amino acids. V gave up 6 bases and J gave up 0 bases; unmatched junction bases: 7. CDR1 is SGHVS and CDR2 is FQNEAQ in the germline V gene.

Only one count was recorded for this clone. CDR3 coding DNA: TGTGCCTGGGGACAGCTTTTCTCTGGAAACACCATATATTTT. Its protein product is CAWGQLFSGNTIYF. The chain combines TRBV30 with TRBJ1-3, with a possible D match to TRBD1 (6 bases). Germline V gives CDR1 GTSNPN, CDR2 SVGIG (reference sequence). Trimming cost V 5 bases and J 0 bases, with 11 bases left between them. This CDR3 spans 14 amino acids.